Sequencing of this TCR beta chain was carried out in a study of cytomegalovirus exposure and HLA in healthy donors. Study-level information: Membership in the Caucasian-associated ancestry cluster was found for 81% of 300 to 500 genotyped donors. Study results and caveats: In an earlier analysis, productive rearrangement rates for most beta V segments clustered near 87% or 30%.

13 Jbeta primers and 60 Vbeta primers were used for the PCR. Profiled with immunoSEQ multiplex PCR; TCRdb holds only in-frame clones, not every one. The repertoire holds about 110,000 clones, about 81% seen once, with around 3% in the top ten. Note on this clone: What it binds is unknown.

V was cut by 5 bases and J by 1 base, with 10 bases left in between. From germline, CDR1 is SGHTA and CDR2 FQGNSA. The CDR3 extends over 14 amino acids. What was sequenced was PBMCs. The sequence was collected from a male donor in good health and CMV-seropositive. The V and J genes are TRBV7-2 and TRBJ2-3, with D possibly matching TRBD2 (6 bases). DNA for the CDR3: TGTGCCAGCAGCCGGGGAGGCGGCACAGATACGCAGTATTTT. This gives the protein CASSRGGGTDTQYF.